The TCR beta chain under discussion was sequenced for a study of early T cells in non-severe SARS-CoV-2 infection. V lost 3 bases and J lost 3; bases outside the gene matches: 6. The CDR3 sequence is 15 residues long. The germline CDR1 and CDR2 sequences are SGDLS and YYNGEE. MiXCR, run by TCRdb on the 5' RACE reads, gives a single entry per CDR3 protein. The sample includes more than 85,000 distinct CDR3 sequences, 16% of them seen just once. The genes are TRBV9 and TRBJ2-7; TRBD2 aligns across 10 bases. This TCR derives from an adult who was a healthcare worker with PCR-confirmed SARS-CoV-2 infection or an uninfected control (not recorded which). The input for sequencing was whole blood, taken at baseline. CDR3 nucleotides: TGTGCCAGCAGCGGGAAGAGCGGGAGGGGCTACGAGCAGTACTTC. Translation: CASSGKSGRGYEQYF.